This T cell receptor beta chain emerged from a study of blood T cell repertoires in COVID-19. On the study more broadly: Samples of COVID-19 (acute and convalescent) were obtained from the United States, Italy and Spain. PBMCs, B-cell-depleted T cells, or T cells were the source of the cDNA or gDNA that made up the material.

Per the original methods: Reference gene primers were amplified, and this amplification served to estimate nucleated cell counts. Sequenced by immunoSEQ multiplex PCR; TCRdb stores in-frame clones only, minus some. The V and J calls and clone size were taken over from that table, and D and trimming were inferred from the DNA. The sample carries about 160,000 clones, 87% recorded once. This clone is a singleton in its sample. CDR1 is SGHAT, CDR2 FQNNGV, per germline. The CDR3 consists of 14 residues. V dropped 5 bases and J dropped 7 bases, with 17 bases sitting between them. The TCR comes from a woman in her sixties or seventies who had recovered from COVID-19. This chain uses TRBV11-2 with TRBJ1-1; perhaps TRBD1 as D (5 bases). Material for sequencing was peripheral blood. The CDR3 sequence: CASSPYSGGFEAFF. DNA for the CDR3: TGTGCCAGCAGCCCGTACTCCGGGGGGTTTGAAGCTTTCTTT.